The rows below give T cell receptor beta chains drawn from one sample of a study of blood T cell repertoires in COVID-19. Here immunoSEQ multiplex PCR was the method, and the copy in TCRdb shows in-frame clones only, minus some. Here the sample spans about 210,000 clones, 85% being singletons. Sequences were obtained from PBMCs or T cells enriched from blood (not recorded which). The receptor set was obtained from a man in his forties or fifties who had recovered from COVID-19. CDR3s include the opening cysteine and the closing phenylalanine or tryptophan. The D gene is left open where the match is weak. A clone size is listed for some rows: how often the clone was seen (once, few, many), or a class if it is expanded.

clone size,CDR3 length,D gene,V gene,J gene,CDR3 DNA,CDR3 protein
NA,11,NA,TRBV10-3,TRBJ1-2,TGTGCCATCACCTCAGGGTATGGCTACACCTTC,CAITSGYGYTF
NA,19,TRBD1,TRBV5-5,TRBJ2-7,TGTGCCAGCAGCTTGTACGGGACAGACGGTTTTCTGATTGCTTACGAGCAGTACTTC,CASSLYGTDGFLIAYEQYF
NA,16,NA,TRBV3-1/TRBV3-2,TRBJ2-7,TGTGCCAGCAGCCTAAGCCCAGACAGGTCTAGCTACGAGCAGTACTTC,CASSLSPDRSSYEQYF
NA,15,TRBD2,TRBV4-1,TRBJ2-5,TGCGCCAGCAGCCAAGAGGGACTAGCGAGAGAGACCCAGTACTTC,CASSQEGLARETQYF
NA,16,NA,TRBV4-1,TRBJ1-5,TGCGCCAGCAGCCAAGTCGGAGGGGCGCGAAATCAGCCCCAGCATTTT,CASSQVGGARNQPQHF
NA,14,NA,TRBV29-1,TRBJ1-5,TGCAGCGTTGCTGACAGGAGGCTAAATCAGCCCCAGCATTTT,CSVADRRLNQPQHF
NA,14,NA,TRBV28,TRBJ2-1,TGTGCCAGCAGACGACAGTACCCCTACAATGAGCAGTTCTTC,CASRRQYPYNEQFF
once,17,NA,TRBV7-3,TRBJ2-1,TGTGCCAGCAGCTTAGGGGCTGCCTTAAGCTCCTACAATGAGCAGTTCTTC,CASSLGAALSSYNEQFF
NA,15,NA,TRBV6-4,TRBJ2-1,TGTGCCAGCAGTGACTCGTCCGCGGGTGGCCATGAGCAGTTCTTC,CASSDSSAGGHEQFF
NA,18,TRBD1,TRBV7-3,TRBJ2-1,TGTGCCAGCAGCTTACTGGCGCTTGGGACAGGGGGTTTAAATGAGCAGTTCTTC,CASSLLALGTGGLNEQFF
NA,15,NA,TRBV11-2,TRBJ2-1,TGTGCCAGCAGCTTAGTCGCGGGGATCTACAATGAGCAGTTCTTC,CASSLVAGIYNEQFF
NA,14,NA,TRBV19,TRBJ1-2,TGTGCCAGTAGTACGCAACAGGGTAGTTATGGCTACACCTTC,CASSTQQGSYGYTF
NA,17,TRBD1,TRBV18,TRBJ1-4,TGTGCCAGCTCACCACCGGGGACAGGGACAACTAATGAAAAACTGTTTTTT,CASSPPGTGTTNEKLFF
once,15,TRBD2,TRBV13,TRBJ2-1,TGTGCCAGCAGCGCCACTAGCGGGAGCTACAATGAGCAGTTCTTC,CASSATSGSYNEQFF